Listed below are T cell receptor beta chains from one sample, sequenced in a study of blood T cell repertoires in COVID-19. Sequenced by immunoSEQ multiplex PCR; TCRdb stores in-frame clones only, minus some. The table shows tens of thousands of clones, with approximately 80% occurring only once. The source material was peripheral blood. All receptors derive from a human donor in a cohort sampled during active COVID-19. CDR3s include the opening cysteine and the closing phenylalanine or tryptophan. D genes are given only for firm matches. Size is omitted from some rows. Given values are once, few, many or a class for expanded clones.

J: TRBJ1-3
size: .
D: .
V: TRBV4-1
DNA: TGCGCCAGCAGCCAGACCGTCGTGAGGGGGACTGGAAACACCATATATTTT
CDR3: CASSQTVVRGTGNTIYF

J: TRBJ2-2
size: many
D: .
V: TRBV14
DNA: TGTGCCAGCAGCCAAGGGCAGGGCCTAACCGGGGAGCTGTTTTTT
CDR3: CASSQGQGLTGELFF

J: TRBJ1-2
size: few
D: TRBD1
V: TRBV3-1/TRBV3-2
DNA: TGTGCCAGCAGGCGATCCAGGGGGCGAGGGTCTGGCTACACCTTC
CDR3: CASRRSRGRGSGYTF

J: TRBJ1-1
size: .
D: .
V: TRBV28
DNA: TGTGCCAGCAGTTTAGGGCACCCAACTGAAGCTTTCTTT
CDR3: CASSLGHPTEAFF

J: TRBJ2-2
size: .
D: TRBD2
V: TRBV28
DNA: TGTGCCAGCAGCCGCCGGGGGGCCGGGGAGCTGTTTTTT
CDR3: CASSRRGAGELFF

J: TRBJ2-4
size: .
D: TRBD1
V: TRBV28
DNA: TGTGCCAGCAGTCCCGACAGGGGCATTCAGTACTTC
CDR3: CASSPDRGIQYF

J: TRBJ2-7
size: .
D: .
V: TRBV6-2/TRBV6-3
DNA: TGTGCCAGCAGCTCCCGGTCAGGGTCCTACGAGCAGTACTTC
CDR3: CASSSRSGSYEQYF

J: TRBJ1-6
size: .
D: TRBD1
V: TRBV27
DNA: TGTGCCAGCAGTTCGACAGGGTATAATTCACCCCTCCACTTT
CDR3: CASSSTGYNSPLHF

J: TRBJ2-3
size: .
D: .
V: TRBV19
DNA: TGTGCCTCAAGAGGGAGGACCAGCACAGATACGCAGTATTTT
CDR3: CASRGRTSTDTQYF

J: TRBJ1-1
size: .
D: .
V: TRBV7-9
DNA: TGTGCCACCTTTGGACTCGTGAACACTGAAGCTTTCTTT
CDR3: CATFGLVNTEAFF

J: TRBJ2-5
size: .
D: .
V: TRBV5-1
DNA: TGCGCCAGCAGCTCCCTCCCAATACAGGGTGGGCCCCAGTACTTC
CDR3: CASSSLPIQGGPQYF

J: TRBJ2-2
size: .
D: .
V: TRBV6-1
DNA: TGTGCCAGCAGTGAAGGGGTTGGGGGGACAGTAAACACCGGGGAGCTGTTTTTT
CDR3: CASSEGVGGTVNTGELFF

J: TRBJ2-3
size: .
D: TRBD2
V: TRBV6-2/TRBV6-3
DNA: TGTGCCAGCAGTTACTCCGCAGCGGGGGGAACAGATACGCAGTATTTT
CDR3: CASSYSAAGGTDTQYF

J: TRBJ1-6
size: .
D: .
V: TRBV3-1/TRBV3-2
DNA: TGTGCCAGCAGCCAAATGCGGAATTCACCCCTCCACTTT
CDR3: CASSQMRNSPLHF

J: TRBJ1-5
size: few
D: .
V: TRBV7-8
DNA: TGTGCCAGCACCGTCGGGGTAGTAGGCTCAAGGAGCAATCAGCCCCAGCATTTT
CDR3: CASTVGVVGSRSNQPQHF

J: TRBJ2-1
size: many
D: TRBD2
V: TRBV7-2
DNA: TGTGCCAGCAGCCCCTTGCGGGGGGGATACAATGAGCAGTTCTTC
CDR3: CASSPLRGGYNEQFF

J: TRBJ2-5
size: few
D: .
V: TRBV2
DNA: TGTGCCAGCAGTGAATTGGTACAGCAAGAGACCCAGTACTTC
CDR3: CASSELVQQETQYF

J: TRBJ2-7
size: few
D: TRBD1
V: TRBV30
DNA: TGTGCCTGGAGGGACAGGGGGCTCTACGAGCAGTACTTC
CDR3: CAWRDRGLYEQYF

J: TRBJ2-1
size: .
D: TRBD2
V: TRBV3-1/TRBV3-2
DNA: TGTGCCAGCAGCCATGGAGCGGGAGACACCAATGAGCAGTTCTTC
CDR3: CASSHGAGDTNEQFF

J: TRBJ1-4
size: .
D: TRBD1
V: TRBV5-1
DNA: TGCGCCAGCAGCACGGGACAGGACGTAGGAAAACTGTTTTTT
CDR3: CASSTGQDVGKLFF

J: TRBJ2-5
size: .
D: TRBD2
V: TRBV5-4
DNA: TGTGCCAGCACCGACCGGAGGGGAGGGTGGGAGACCCAGTACTTC
CDR3: CASTDRRGGWETQYF

J: TRBJ2-5
size: .
D: TRBD1
V: TRBV6-2/TRBV6-3
DNA: TGTGCCAGCAGTGCCGGGACAGGGGTGCGGCAAGAGACCCAGTACTTC
CDR3: CASSAGTGVRQETQYF

J: TRBJ1-2
size: .
D: TRBD1
V: TRBV20-1
DNA: TGCAGTGCTAGTATGACAGGGGACCCTTATGGCTACACCTTC
CDR3: CSASMTGDPYGYTF

J: TRBJ1-5
size: .
D: .
V: TRBV11-1
DNA: TGTGCCAGCAGCCGGGACTTCAATCAGCCCCAGCATTTT
CDR3: CASSRDFNQPQHF

J: TRBJ1-6
size: .
D: .
V: TRBV11-2
DNA: TGTGCCAGCAGCTTAAACCGGGTCGGCTCACCCCTCCACTTT
CDR3: CASSLNRVGSPLHF

J: TRBJ1-2
size: few
D: TRBD1
V: TRBV10-3
DNA: TGTGCCATCAGTGAGCATGGACAGGGATATGGCTACACCTTC
CDR3: CAISEHGQGYGYTF

J: TRBJ2-6
size: .
D: .
V: TRBV4-2
DNA: TGTGCCAGCAGCCAAGACGAGAACTCTGGGGCCAACGTCCTGACTTTC
CDR3: CASSQDENSGANVLTF